Below, 13 T cell receptor beta chains from the same sample are listed, as sequenced in a study of blood T cell repertoires in COVID-19. Libraries were prepared by immunoSEQ multiplex PCR; TCRdb keeps only in-frame clonotypes and omits some of them. This sample has about 170,000 clones; about 83% occur once, and the top ten carry 7.7%. Sequenced sample: peripheral blood. These receptors were taken from a middle-aged man who had recovered from COVID-19.

This CDR3 reads CASSPGQGHSPLHF. DNA for the CDR3: TGTGCCAGCAGCCCAGGTCAGGGTCATTCACCCCTCCACTTT. This sequence joins TRBV11-2 and TRBJ1-6; tentatively, D is TRBD1 (5 bases). V lost 5 bases and J lost 8, with 13 bases in between. The CDR3 runs to 14 residues. CDR1 and CDR2 from the germline V gene are SGHAT and FQNNGV.

The rearrangement links TRBV6-5 to TRBJ1-2; tentatively, D is TRBD1 (6 bases). V lost 2 bases and J 7 bases, leaving 11 bases between the germline ends. This CDR3 is 13 amino acids long. The germline CDR1 and CDR2 sequences are MNHEY and SVGAGI. In DNA, the CDR3 is TGTGCCAGCAGTTACGGGGGGGCCGGTGGCTACACCTTC. Its translation: CASSYGGAGGYTF.

The chain recombines TRBV9 with TRBJ2-5; D is ambiguous. The CDR3 spans 13 residues. CDR1 and CDR2 from the germline V gene are SGDLS and YYNGEE. V was cut by 3 bases and J by 4 bases, with 10 bases left in between. This chain's CDR3 is CASSGAPGETQYF. For the CDR3, the DNA is TGTGCCAGCAGCGGGGCCCCCGGAGAGACCCAGTACTTC.

V is TRBV27 and J is TRBJ1-2; the D gene is possibly TRBD1 (5 bases). The CDR3 has 13 amino acids. Germline assignment: CDR1 MNHEY and CDR2 SMNVEV (reference sequence). V was shortened by 2 bases and J by 6 bases, with 10 bases between the two germline ends. CDR3 sequence: CASSLTQGDGYTF. The CDR3 coding sequence is TGTGCCAGCAGTTTAACCCAGGGTGATGGCTACACCTTC.

As concerns this clone: This specimen includes other DNA sequences encoding the same CDR3. This chain joins TRBV5-6 and TRBJ2-5; D call uncertain. V lost 1 base and J 5 bases, leaving 3 bases between the germline ends. Germline loops: CDR1 SGHDT, CDR2 YYEEEE. The CDR3 is made up of 11 amino acids. The CDR3 DNA is TGTGCCAGCAGCTTGCGGGAGACCCAGTACTTC. Amino acid sequence: CASSLRETQYF.

The chain employs TRBV11-3 and TRBJ1-6, with a weak D call TRBD1 (6 bases). The CDR3 loop spans 14 amino acids. The germline gives CDR1 SGHNT, CDR2 YENEEA. V was clipped by 5 bases and J by 9 bases, with 14 bases between them. The CDR3 coding sequence is TGTGCCAGCAGCAACTTGGACAGTAGTTCACCCCTCCACTTT. Translated, it gives CASSNLDSSSPLHF.

V usage is TRBV27 and J usage is TRBJ1-5; possible D gene TRBD1, 5 bases. The CDR3 covers 13 residues. The germline V gene has CDR1 MNHEY and CDR2 SMNVEV (reference sequence). V gave up 3 bases and J gave up 6 bases, with 9 bases separating them. The CDR3 nucleotides read TGTGCCAGCAGTTTCAGGGAGGGTCAGCCCCAGCATTTT. It codes for CASSFREGQPQHF.

This chain joins TRBV7-2 and TRBJ2-3; 14 nucleotides match TRBD2. The CDR3 spans 15 residues. Looked up from germline, CDR1 is SGHTA and CDR2 is FQGNSA. J gave up 6 bases and V 4 bases, and 3 bases lay outside the gene matches. This CDR3 is CASSWTSGGSDTQYF. CDR3 sequence (DNA): TGTGCCAGCAGCTGGACTAGCGGGGGGAGTGATACGCAGTATTTT.

The chain has TRBV7-2 and TRBJ1-1; D is unresolved. The germline V and J ends were trimmed by 1 base and 5 bases, with 11 bases remaining between them. Germline V gene sequence: CDR1 SGHTA, CDR2 FQGNSA. This CDR3 is 14 amino acids long. CDR3 loop: CASSLDGDKTEAFF. CDR3 coding DNA: TGTGCCAGCAGCTTAGACGGGGATAAGACTGAAGCTTTCTTT.

The rearrangement joins TRBV13 to TRBJ2-3; 8 nucleotides line up with TRBD2. This CDR3 comprises 15 residues. Unmatched junction bases numbered 11, after V lost 5 bases and J lost 7 bases. CDR1 and CDR2 from the germline V gene are PRHDT and FYEKMQ (reference sequence). In nucleotides, the CDR3 is TGTGCCAGCAGCCTCAAAGCGGGAGAGGCATATACGCAGTATTTT. It encodes CASSLKAGEAYTQYF.

The chain joins TRBV25-1 to TRBJ1-6; 9 bases match TRBD1. The CDR3 consists of 16 residues. The germline V gene encodes CDR1 MGHDK and CDR2 SYGVNS. The V segment lost 5 bases and the J segment 7 bases; nucleotides outside the gene matches: 9. The CDR3 nucleotides are TGTGCCAGCAGTCCGAATACGGGACAGGGAAATTCACCCCTCCACTTT. It is translated as CASSPNTGQGNSPLHF.

The chain's CDR3 is CASSLSGRGPEKLFF. CDR3 nucleotide sequence: TGTGCCAGCAGTTTATCGGGGAGGGGACCTGAAAAACTGTTTTTT. This rearrangement joins TRBV27 to TRBJ1-4, with D possibly being TRBD1 (5 bases). The CDR3 sequence is 15 residues long. CDR1 and CDR2 from the germline V gene are MNHEY and SMNVEV (reference sequence). V was shortened by 0 bases and J by 7 bases, with 12 bases between the two germline ends.

This rearrangement joins TRBV19 to TRBJ2-7; 11 bases fit TRBD2. The germline V gene encodes CDR1 LNHDA and CDR2 SQIVND (reference sequence). This CDR3 contains 14 residues. The ends lost 5 bases at V and 5 bases at J; junction bases unmatched: 5. CDR3 region: CASSLAGGPNEQYF. The CDR3 DNA reads TGTGCCAGTAGTTTAGCGGGAGGGCCGAACGAGCAGTACTTC.